Listed here are 14 T cell receptor beta chains from one sample, sequenced in a study of blood T cells in healthy people across ages. A second PCR, run for roughly 7 to 12 cycles, used a sample-barcoded 5' primer plus a J-beta primer mix. TCRdb independently ran MiXCR on the 5' RACE reads; one entry per CDR3 protein. The sample includes roughly 650,000 distinct CDR3 sequences, approximately 29% of them seen just once. Sequences were obtained from blood. These receptor sequences come from an elderly woman in good health.

Points on this clonotype: One junction end does not reproduce the germline sequence, and a read error may be involved. This chain joins TRBV2 and TRBJ2-7; D gene ambiguous. The CDR3 has 12 amino acids. Germline CDR1 reads SNHLY; CDR2 reads FYNNEI. Here the CDR3 DNA reads TGTGCCAACAGTCTCCTCTCCTACGAGCAGTACTTC. It codes for CANSLLSYEQYF.

This clonotype was counted ten times or more. V gene TRBV12-3 or TRBV12-4 combines with J gene TRBJ1-6; D perhaps matches TRBD1 (5 bases). The CDR3 covers 13 residues. The V end was cut by 3 bases, the J end by 8 bases, with 8 bases between. The CDR3 loop reads CASSLRGYSPLHF. The CDR3, as DNA: TGTGCCAGCAGTTTGCGGGGGTATTCACCCCTCCACTTT.

This clonotype occurred a few times. The chain employs TRBV27 and TRBJ2-5, with 10 bases matching TRBD2. The CDR3 is 16 amino acids. Germline assignment: CDR1 MNHEY and CDR2 SMNVEV (reference sequence). With 5 bases clipped from V and 11 bases from J, the junction kept 17 bases outside the gene matches. The CDR3 bases are TGTGCCAGCAGTGCGCTTACTAGCGGGGCTTACAATGAGCAGTACTTC. This translates into CASSALTSGAYNEQYF.

This clonotype appeared a few times. This may be a read error, as it is one base from a much larger clone. J is TRBJ2-1 and V is TRBV7-2; 9 bases map to TRBD1. The J segment lost 10 bases and the V segment lost 5 bases, leaving 9 bases of the junction unmatched. Germline CDR1 is SGHTA and CDR2 is FQGNSA. This CDR3 has 14 residues. DNA for the CDR3: TGTGCCAGCAGCCGGGACAGGGAGGCCTACGAGCAGTTCTTC. This sequence encodes CASSRDREAYEQFF.

For this clonotype: With a much larger clone just one base away, this may be a read error. V gene TRBV7-3 combines with J gene TRBJ2-2; no reliable D call. The CDR3 runs to 14 residues. Germline lookup yields CDR1 SGHTA and CDR2 FQGTGA. CDR3 nucleotides: TGTGCCAACAGCTTAAGAGGAGTGACCGGGGAGCTGTTTTTT. Protein sequence: CANSLRGVTGELFF. The full variable domain, in which reference TRBV7-3 and TRBJ2-2 provide the parts outside the CDR3, is GAGVSQTPSNKVTEKGKYVELRCDPISGHTALYWYRQSLGQGPEFLIYFQGTGAADDSGLPNDRFFAVRPEGSVSTLKIQRTERGDSAVYLCANSLRGVTGELFFGEGSRLTVL.

This clonotype was detected ten times or more. This chain uses TRBV11-2 with TRBJ2-7; 11 bases are shared with TRBD1. Unmatched junction bases numbered 8, after V lost 4 bases and J lost 6 bases. The CDR3 has 15 amino acids. The germline V gene encodes CDR1 SGHAT and CDR2 FQNNGV. The CDR3 DNA reads TGTGCCAGCAGCTCTGGACAGGGGGCTAATTCCGAGCAGTACTTC. Amino acid sequence: CASSSGQGANSEQYF.

This clonotype was found many times. J is TRBJ1-2 and V is TRBV4-1; D is ambiguous. This CDR3 has 17 residues. The germline V and J ends were trimmed by 0 bases and 4 bases, with 18 bases remaining between them. Looked up from germline, CDR1 is MGHRA and CDR2 is YSYEKL. The DNA of the CDR3 is TGCGCCAGCAGCCAAGAACCCAGTTCTTCCTGGGGCTATGGCTACACCTTC. It encodes CASSQEPSSSWGYGYTF.

The chain couples TRBV20-1 to TRBJ2-7; TRBD1 matches at 9 bases. The V and J ends lost 4 bases and 6 bases, in that order; junction bases with no gene match: 16. CDR1 and CDR2 from the germline V gene are DFQATT and SNEGSKA (reference sequence). The CDR3 is made up of 16 amino acids. The CDR3 here is CSAKGGQGEGVGEQYF. CDR3 coding DNA: TGCAGTGCTAAAGGGGGACAGGGAGAAGGAGTTGGCGAGCAGTACTTC.

This clonotype was picked up many times. This chain uses TRBV20-1 with TRBJ1-5; 7 bases line up with TRBD1. Germline-derived CDR1 and CDR2 are DFQATT and SNEGSKA (reference sequence). Trimming at V came to 7 bases and at J to 5 bases, leaving 5 bases not matched to a gene. There are 12 residues in the CDR3. Here the CDR3 DNA reads TGCAGTGGTGGGGACAGACATCAGCCCCAGCATTTT. Its protein product is CSGGDRHQPQHF.

Concerning this clonotype itself: A much larger clone differs from this one at a single base, so this may be a read error. This rearrangement joins TRBV30 to TRBJ2-7, with no clear D. The V gene lost 0 bases and the J gene lost 2 bases, with 11 bases spanning the gap. The CDR3 spans 14 residues. From germline, CDR1 is GTSNPN and CDR2 SVGIG (reference sequence). The chain's CDR3 is CAWSVLGATYEQYF. Written as DNA, the CDR3 is TGTGCCTGGAGTGTTCTAGGCGCTACCTACGAGCAGTACTTC.

In this sample, this clonotype turned up many times. A much larger clonotype is one base distant, so this may be a read error. The gene calls are TRBV3-1 and TRBJ2-6, with D possibly TRBD1 on 5 matching bases. The CDR3 is 16 residues long. In germline, CDR1 is LGHDT, CDR2 YNNKEL (reference sequence). The DNA for the CDR3 is TGTGCCAGCAGCCCCTCGGCGAGTACTGGGGCCAACGTCCGGACTTTC. Its protein is CASSPSASTGANVRTF.

This clonotype has a count of ten or more. The chain has TRBV11-2 and TRBJ2-6, with TRBD1 matching over 10 bases. The J segment lost 0 bases and the V segment lost 5 bases, leaving 10 bases of the junction unmatched. Germline V gene data show CDR1 as SGHAT and CDR2 as FQNNGV. The CDR3 loop spans 19 amino acids. The CDR3 protein is CASSPRGGQGISGANVLTF. The CDR3 DNA follows: TGTGCCAGCAGCCCTAGAGGGGGACAGGGGATCTCTGGGGCCAACGTCCTGACTTTC.

A word on this clonotype: One base away lies a much larger clone, so this may be a sequencing read error. The rearrangement joins TRBV6-2 or TRBV6-3 to TRBJ1-2, with D possibly being TRBD1 (5 bases). Germline values: CDR1 MNHEY, CDR2 SVGEGT. This CDR3 has 14 amino acids. This chain's CDR3 is CASSYSSRQYGHTF. The CDR3 DNA is TGTGCCAGCAGTTACTCGTCAAGACAGTATGGCCACACCTTC.

The table lists this clonotype with many counts. V usage is TRBV20-1 and J usage is TRBJ2-7, with D unresolved. Germline V gene lookup returns CDR1 DFQATT and CDR2 SNEGSKA (reference sequence). The germline V and J ends were trimmed by 3 bases and 3 bases, with 6 bases remaining between them. The CDR3 consists of 11 residues. Here the CDR3 reads CSARANYEQYF. The CDR3 nucleotides read TGCAGTGCTAGGGCGAACTACGAGCAGTACTTC.